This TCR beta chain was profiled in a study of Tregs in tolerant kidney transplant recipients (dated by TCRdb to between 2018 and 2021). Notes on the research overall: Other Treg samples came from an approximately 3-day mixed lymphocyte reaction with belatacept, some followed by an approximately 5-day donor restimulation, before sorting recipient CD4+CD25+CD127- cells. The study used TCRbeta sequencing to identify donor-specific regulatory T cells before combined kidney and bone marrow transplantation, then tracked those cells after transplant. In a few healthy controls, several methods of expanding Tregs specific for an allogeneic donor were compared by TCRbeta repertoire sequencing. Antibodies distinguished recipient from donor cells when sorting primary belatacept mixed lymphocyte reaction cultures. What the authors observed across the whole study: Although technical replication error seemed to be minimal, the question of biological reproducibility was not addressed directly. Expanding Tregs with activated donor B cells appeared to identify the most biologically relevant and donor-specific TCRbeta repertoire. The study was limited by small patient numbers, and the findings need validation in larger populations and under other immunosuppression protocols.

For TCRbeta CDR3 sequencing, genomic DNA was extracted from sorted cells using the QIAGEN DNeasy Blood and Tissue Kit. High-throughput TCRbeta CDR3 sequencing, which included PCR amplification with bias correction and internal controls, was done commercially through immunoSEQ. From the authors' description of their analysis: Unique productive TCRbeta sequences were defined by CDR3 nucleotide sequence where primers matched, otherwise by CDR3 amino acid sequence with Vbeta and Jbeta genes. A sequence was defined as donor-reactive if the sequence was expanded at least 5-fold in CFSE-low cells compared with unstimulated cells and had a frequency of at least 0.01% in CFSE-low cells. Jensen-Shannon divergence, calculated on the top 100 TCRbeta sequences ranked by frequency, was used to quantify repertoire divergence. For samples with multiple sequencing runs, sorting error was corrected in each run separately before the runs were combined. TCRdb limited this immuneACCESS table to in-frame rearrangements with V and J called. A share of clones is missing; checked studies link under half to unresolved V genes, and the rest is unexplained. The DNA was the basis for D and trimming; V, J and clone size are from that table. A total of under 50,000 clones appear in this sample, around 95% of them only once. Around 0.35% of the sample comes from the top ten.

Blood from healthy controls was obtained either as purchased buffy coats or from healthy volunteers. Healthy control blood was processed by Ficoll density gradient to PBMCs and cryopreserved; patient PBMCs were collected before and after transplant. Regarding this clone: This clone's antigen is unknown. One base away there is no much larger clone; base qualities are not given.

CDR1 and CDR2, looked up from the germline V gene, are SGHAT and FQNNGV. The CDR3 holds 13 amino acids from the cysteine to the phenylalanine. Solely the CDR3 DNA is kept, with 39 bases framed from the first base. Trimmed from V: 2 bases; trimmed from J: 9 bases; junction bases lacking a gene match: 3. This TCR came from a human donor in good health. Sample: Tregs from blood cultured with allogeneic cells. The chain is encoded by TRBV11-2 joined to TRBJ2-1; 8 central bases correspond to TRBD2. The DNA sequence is TGTGCCAGCAGCTTAATACGGGGGGGTGAGCAGTTCTTC. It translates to CASSLIRGGEQFF.